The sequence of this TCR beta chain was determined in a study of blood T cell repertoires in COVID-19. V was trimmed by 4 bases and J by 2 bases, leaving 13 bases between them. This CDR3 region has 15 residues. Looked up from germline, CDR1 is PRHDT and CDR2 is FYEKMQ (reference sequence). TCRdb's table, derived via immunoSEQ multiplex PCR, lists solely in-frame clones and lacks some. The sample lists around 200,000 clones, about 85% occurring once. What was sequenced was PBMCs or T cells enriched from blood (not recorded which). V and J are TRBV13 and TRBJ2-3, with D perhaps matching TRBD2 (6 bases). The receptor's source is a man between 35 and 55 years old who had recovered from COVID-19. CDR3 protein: CASSSRDSYTDTQYF. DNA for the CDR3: TGTGCCAGCAGCTCGCGGGACTCCTACACAGATACGCAGTATTTT.